This T cell receptor (beta chain) was captured in a study of shared clonotypes between healthy human individuals. How the authors handled the data: Filtering differed for immunoSEQ, which gave only junction sequences without quality scores. Repertoires were generated with immunoSEQ multiplex PCR, while TCRdb's copy carries only in-frame clones and drops some. From that table come the V and J calls and clone size; the DNA was used to work out D and trimming. The sample records a few million clones, approximately 95% being singletons. Germline V gene sequence: CDR1 MNHNS, CDR2 SASEGT. The CDR3 loop spans 14 amino acids.

Source material: naive CD4+ T cells from PBMCs. Subset defined: CD45RA+ positively selected. The V gene is TRBV6-1, the J gene TRBJ2-2; TRBD2 aligns across 8 bases. The clonotype originates from a man aged 18 to 30 in good health. Some clones in this sample may be carry-over from other donors' samples. The CDR3 region has the DNA TGTGCATCAACGCGGGGGGCGAACACCGGGGAGCTGTTTTTT. It codes for CASTRGANTGELFF.